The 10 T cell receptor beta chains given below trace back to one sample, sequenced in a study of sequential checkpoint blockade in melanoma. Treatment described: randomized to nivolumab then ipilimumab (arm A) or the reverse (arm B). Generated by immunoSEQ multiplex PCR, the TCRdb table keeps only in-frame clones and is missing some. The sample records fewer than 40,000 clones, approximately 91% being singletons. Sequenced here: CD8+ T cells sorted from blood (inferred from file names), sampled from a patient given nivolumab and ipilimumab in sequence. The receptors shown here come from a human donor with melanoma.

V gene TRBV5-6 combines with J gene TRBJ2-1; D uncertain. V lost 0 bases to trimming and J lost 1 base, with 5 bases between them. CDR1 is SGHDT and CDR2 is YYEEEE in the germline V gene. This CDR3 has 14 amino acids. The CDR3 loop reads CASSLGPSYNEQFF. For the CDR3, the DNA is TGTGCCAGCAGCTTGGGGCCTTCCTACAATGAGCAGTTCTTC.

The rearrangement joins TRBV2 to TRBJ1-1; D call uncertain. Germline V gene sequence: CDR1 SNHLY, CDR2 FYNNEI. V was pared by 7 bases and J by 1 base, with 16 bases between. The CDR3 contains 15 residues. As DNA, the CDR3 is TGTGCCAGCACCCTCAGAACCCCCTCGAACACTGAAGCTTTCTTT. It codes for CASTLRTPSNTEAFF.

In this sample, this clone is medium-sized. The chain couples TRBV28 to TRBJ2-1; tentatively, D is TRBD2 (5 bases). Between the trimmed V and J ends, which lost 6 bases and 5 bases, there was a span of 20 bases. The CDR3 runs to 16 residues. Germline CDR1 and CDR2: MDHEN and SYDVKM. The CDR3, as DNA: TGTGCCAGCAGGTCCAAGTATGTGCGGGTAAACAATGAGCAGTTCTTC. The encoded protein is CASRSKYVRVNNEQFF.

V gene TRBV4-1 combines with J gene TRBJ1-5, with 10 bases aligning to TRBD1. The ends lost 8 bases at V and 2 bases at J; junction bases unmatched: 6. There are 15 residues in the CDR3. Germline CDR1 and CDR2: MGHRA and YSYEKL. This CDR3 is CASATGGLGNQPQHF. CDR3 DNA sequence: TGCGCCAGCGCGACAGGGGGCCTAGGCAATCAGCCCCAGCATTTT.

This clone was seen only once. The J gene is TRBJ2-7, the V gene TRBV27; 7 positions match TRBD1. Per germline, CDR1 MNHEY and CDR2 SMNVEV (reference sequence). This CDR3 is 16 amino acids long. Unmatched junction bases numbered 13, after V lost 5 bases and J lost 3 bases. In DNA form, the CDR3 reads TGTGCCAGCAGTCCTCTGACAGGGTTGGCCCTCTACGAGCAGTACGTC. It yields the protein CASSPLTGLALYEQYV.

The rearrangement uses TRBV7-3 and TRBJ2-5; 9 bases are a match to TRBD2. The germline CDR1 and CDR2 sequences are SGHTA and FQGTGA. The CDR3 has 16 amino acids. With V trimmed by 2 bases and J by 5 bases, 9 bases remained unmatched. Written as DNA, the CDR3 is TGTGCCAGCAGCTTAGAACCTAGCGGGATAACGGAGACCCAGTACTTC. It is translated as CASSLEPSGITETQYF.

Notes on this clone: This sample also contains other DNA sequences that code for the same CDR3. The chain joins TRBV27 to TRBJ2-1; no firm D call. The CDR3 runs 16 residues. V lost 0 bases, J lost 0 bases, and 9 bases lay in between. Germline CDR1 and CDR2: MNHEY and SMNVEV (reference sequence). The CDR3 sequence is CASSLSGRSSYNEQFF. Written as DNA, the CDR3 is TGTGCCAGCAGTTTATCGGGCAGAAGCTCCTACAATGAGCAGTTCTTC.

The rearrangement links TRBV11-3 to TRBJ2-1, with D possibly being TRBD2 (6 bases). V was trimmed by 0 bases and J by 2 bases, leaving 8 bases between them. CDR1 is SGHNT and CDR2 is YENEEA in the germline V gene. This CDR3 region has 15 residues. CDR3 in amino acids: CASSLERTTYNEQFF. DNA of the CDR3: TGTGCCAGCAGCTTAGAAAGGACTACCTACAATGAGCAGTTCTTC.

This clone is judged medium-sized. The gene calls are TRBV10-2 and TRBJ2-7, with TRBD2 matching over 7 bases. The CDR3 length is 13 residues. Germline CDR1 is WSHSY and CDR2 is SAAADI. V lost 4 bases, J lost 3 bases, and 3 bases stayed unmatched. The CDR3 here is CASSGEGHYEQYF. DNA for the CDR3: TGCGCCAGCAGTGGGGAGGGCCACTACGAGCAGTACTTC.

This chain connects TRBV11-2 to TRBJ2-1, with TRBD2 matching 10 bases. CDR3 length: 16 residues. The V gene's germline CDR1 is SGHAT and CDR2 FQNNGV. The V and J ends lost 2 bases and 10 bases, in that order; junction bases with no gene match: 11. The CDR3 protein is CASSLMFELAGREQFF. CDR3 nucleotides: TGTGCCAGCAGCTTAATGTTCGAACTAGCGGGAAGAGAGCAGTTCTTC.